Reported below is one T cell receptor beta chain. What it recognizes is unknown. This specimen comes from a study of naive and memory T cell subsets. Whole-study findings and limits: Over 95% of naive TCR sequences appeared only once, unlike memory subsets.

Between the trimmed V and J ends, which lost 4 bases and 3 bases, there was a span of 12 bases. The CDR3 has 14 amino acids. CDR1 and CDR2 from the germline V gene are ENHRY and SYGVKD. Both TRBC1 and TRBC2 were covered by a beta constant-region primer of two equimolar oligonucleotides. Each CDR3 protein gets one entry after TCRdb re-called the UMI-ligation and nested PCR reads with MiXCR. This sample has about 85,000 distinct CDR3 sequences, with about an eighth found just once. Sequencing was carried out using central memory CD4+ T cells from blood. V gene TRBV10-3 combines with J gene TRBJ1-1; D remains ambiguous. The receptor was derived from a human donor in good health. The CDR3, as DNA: TGTGCCATCAGTGCGGAGGCACCGTACACTGAAGCTTTCTTT. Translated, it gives CAISAEAPYTEAFF.